This T cell receptor beta chain was identified during a study of T cell repertoires in cytomegalovirus infection. Study-level background: It was the public TCR beta signatures that indicated both CMV infection and matching HLA type.

As to this clonotype: The antigen remains undetermined.

TCRdb re-called the reads through MiXCR, storing one row per CDR3 protein. The table includes approximately 750,000 distinct CDR3 sequences, roughly 36% detected once. CDR1 SQVTM and CDR2 ANQGSEA come from the germline V gene. The ends were cut back, 4 bases at V and 2 bases at J, with 6 bases in the middle. The CDR3 is 11 amino acids. Notes on the study in general: Using cumulative public TCR beta family frequency, the authors identified those who carried CMV together with the relevant HLA. HLA-C-restricted CMV clonotypes gave the most frequent clonotype in two of eight donors.

The chain couples TRBV29-1 to TRBJ2-7; D unclear. What was sequenced was PBMCs. The sequence was obtained from a human donor in good health (CMV status not recorded). Some clones in this sample may be carry-over from other donors' samples. The CDR3 bases are TGCAGCGTTGTGGCGACCTACGAGCAGTACTTC. Protein product: CSVVATYEQYF.